Below, 5 T cell receptor beta chains from the same sample are listed, as sequenced in a study of T cell clonality in common variable immunodeficiency. The table came from immunoSEQ multiplex PCR; TCRdb's copy has only in-frame clones and leaves some out. The sample holds around 50,000 clones, and no clone turns up only once. The sequenced sample was peripheral blood mononuclear cells. These receptors were obtained from a person aged 18 to 70 in good health.

This clone was seen many times. The DNA ends 3 residues before the CDR3 does, and the rest of the CDR3 is filled in from the germline J gene. The chain has TRBV5-1 and TRBJ2-5, with D perhaps matching TRBD2 (5 bases). This CDR3 is 15 amino acids long. Trimming removed 2 bases at V and 4 bases at J, with 15 bases between. The germline gives CDR1 SGHRS, CDR2 YFSETQ. The CDR3 bases that were read are TGCGCCAGCAGCTTTAGAGGCGGGTGGGGAGAGACC. Translating it yields CASSFRGGWGET. The entire CDR3 is CASSFRGGWGETQYF.

Notes on this clone: From the germline J gene comes the end of the CDR3, since the read stops 3 residues before it. The chain employs TRBV7-3 and TRBJ1-2; no reliable D call. CDR3 length: 14 amino acids. Germline assignment: CDR1 SGHTA and CDR2 FQGTGA. The CDR3 loop reads CASSWLSGPYDYTF. CDR3 DNA, as far as it was read: TGTGCCAGCAGCTGGCTGAGCGGGCCCTACGAC.

This clone was seen repeatedly, ten times or more. The read halts 3 residues ahead of the CDR3 end, with the missing end drawn from the germline J gene. The chain recombines TRBV5-1 with TRBJ2-7, with a weak D call TRBD2 (7 bases). Trimming left V 4 bases short and J 4 bases short, with 15 bases between. Germline values: CDR1 SGHRS, CDR2 YFSETQ. CDR3 length: 14 amino acids. CDR3 residues: CASSTQQGGYEQYF. Partial CDR3 DNA: TGCGCCAGCAGCACCCAACAGGGAGGGTACGAG.

The table lists this clone with many counts. Read data end 3 residues before the CDR3 end; the end is taken from the germline J gene. The chain is built from TRBV19 and TRBJ1-2; D gene ambiguous. CDR1 LNHDA and CDR2 SQIVND come from the germline V gene (reference sequence). Trimming shortened V by 2 bases and J by 0 bases, and 13 bases separated the two germline ends. The CDR3 contains 16 residues. The sequenced part of the CDR3 DNA is TGTGCCAGTAGTATATACGAAGGGTCCGCTAACTATGGC. It specifies CASSIYEGSANYG. The entire CDR3 is CASSIYEGSANYGYTF. Supplemented by reference TRBV19 and TRBJ1-2, the full variable domain reads DGGITQSPKYLFRKEGQNVTLSCEQNLNHDAMYWYRQDPGQGLRLIYYSQIVNDFQKGDIAEGYSVSREKKESFPLTVTSAQKNPTAFYLCASSIYEGSANYGYTFGSGTRLTVV.

This clone was observed many times. Read sequence stops 3 residues before the CDR3 end, and the germline J gene provides the missing end. This chain connects TRBV3-1 (or the pseudogene TRBV3-2) to TRBJ2-7; D is undetermined. Trimming removed 2 bases at V and 6 bases at J, with 23 bases between. Germline V gene sequence: CDR1 LGHDT, CDR2 YNNKEL (reference sequence). This CDR3 comprises 17 residues. The CDR3 region is CASSQLITYIHRSEQYF. The covered CDR3 bases are TGTGCCAGCAGCCAATTGATTACATATATTCATCGCTCCGAG.